The 18 T cell receptor beta chains below all came from one sample that was sequenced in a study of blood T cell repertoires in COVID-19. Profiled with immunoSEQ multiplex PCR; TCRdb holds only in-frame clones, not every one. The top ten hold approximately 7% of the sample, which has roughly 160,000 clones, 85% to 90% seen once. Sequenced material: peripheral blood. These receptors were taken from a man aged 50 to 59 with active or convalescent COVID-19.

The rearrangement uses TRBV7-9 and TRBJ1-5; 10 nucleotides match TRBD1. Germline V gene data show CDR1 as SEHNR and CDR2 as FQNEAQ (reference sequence). The CDR3 length is 16 residues. The V and J ends lost 5 bases and 2 bases, in that order; junction bases with no gene match: 6. Here the CDR3 reads CASSILTGGGNQPQHF. Here the CDR3 DNA reads TGTGCCAGCAGCATCCTGACAGGGGGCGGCAATCAGCCCCAGCATTTT. The whole variable domain, filled in from reference TRBV7-9 and TRBJ1-5, reads DTGVSQNPRHKITKRGQNVTFRCDPISEHNRLYWYRQTLGQGPEFLTYFQNEAQLEKSRLLSDRFSAERPKGSFSTLEIQRTEQGDSAMYLCASSILTGGGNQPQHFGDGTRLSIL.

CDR3 loop: CASSRGTNQPQHF. The CDR3 DNA sequence: TGTGCCAGCTCACGAGGAACAAATCAGCCCCAGCATTTT. The gene calls are TRBV18 and TRBJ1-5; no clear D. CDR1 and CDR2 (germline): KGHSH, LQKENI. With 4 bases removed from V and 4 bases from J, the gap between germline ends came to 8 bases. The CDR3 has 13 amino acids.

This clone has a handful of counts. The chain uses TRBV19 and TRBJ1-1; no reliable D call. Germline CDR1 LNHDA, CDR2 SQIVND (reference sequence). There are 13 residues in the CDR3. V was shortened by 2 bases and J by 5 bases, with 9 bases between the two germline ends. The CDR3 DNA reads TGTGCCAGTAGTATAAGACAATTAACTGAAGCTTTCTTT. Protein: CASSIRQLTEAFF.

V gene TRBV30 combines with J gene TRBJ2-1; 9 bases map to TRBD2. V shed 1 base, J shed 4 bases, and the junction held 2 bases outside the gene matches. This CDR3 contains 14 residues. Germline V gene lookup returns CDR1 GTSNPN and CDR2 SVGIG (reference sequence). The CDR3 here is CAWSGTSEYNEQFF. CDR3 bases: TGTGCCTGGAGTGGGACTAGCGAGTACAATGAGCAGTTCTTC.

The chain employs TRBV19 and TRBJ1-2; 9 bases are a match to TRBD1. Germline CDR1 LNHDA, CDR2 SQIVND (reference sequence). V lost 3 bases and J lost 0; bases outside the gene matches: 2. There are 15 residues in the CDR3. The CDR3 DNA reads as TGTGCCAGTAGTATCGGGACAGGGACTAACTATGGCTACACCTTC. Its translation: CASSIGTGTNYGYTF.

The CDR3 DNA sequence: TGTGCCTGGAGTGGCGGAGCCGGCAATCAGCCCCAGCATTTT. It specifies CAWSGGAGNQPQHF. This chain links TRBV30 with TRBJ1-5, with D hard to call. Germline V gene sequence: CDR1 GTSNPN, CDR2 SVGIG (reference sequence). The CDR3 is 14 residues long. V was trimmed by 1 base and J by 2 bases, leaving 9 bases between them.

This sequence joins TRBV24-1 and TRBJ1-2; TRBD1 matches 9 bases. V shed 4 bases, J shed 7 bases, and the junction held 9 bases outside the gene matches. The CDR3 totals 15 residues. CDR1 and CDR2 (germline): KGHDR, SFDVKD. This CDR3 is CATSDQRTGEGGYTF. The CDR3 DNA reads as TGTGCCACCAGTGACCAAAGGACAGGGGAAGGTGGCTACACCTTC.

The V and J genes are TRBV24-1 and TRBJ1-4; the match to TRBD1 covers 10 bases. CDR1 is KGHDR, CDR2 SFDVKD, per germline. The V segment lost 3 bases and the J segment 7 bases; nucleotides outside the gene matches: 4. The CDR3 is 15 amino acids. The CDR3 loop reads CATSDPGQGTEKLFF. CDR3 sequence (DNA): TGTGCCACCAGTGATCCGGGACAGGGGACTGAAAAACTGTTTTTT.

The chain uses TRBV9 and TRBJ2-1, with 16 positions matching TRBD2. CDR3 size: 17 residues. After removal of 0 bases from V and 9 bases from J, the junction contained 6 bases not matched to a gene. Per germline, CDR1 SGDLS and CDR2 YYNGEE. In nucleotides, the CDR3 is TGTGCCAGCAGCGTAGAGGGACTAGCGGGGGGGCCCCGTGAGCAGTTCTTC. Its translation is CASSVEGLAGGPREQFF.

V gene TRBV5-6 combines with J gene TRBJ2-7; D gene unclear. V lost 5 bases to trimming and J lost 2 bases, with 17 bases between them. Germline assignment: CDR1 SGHDT and CDR2 YYEEEE. The CDR3 has 15 amino acids. CDR3 sequence (DNA): TGTGCCAGCAGACACAACCGGGTCTCGGCCTACGAGCAGTACTTC. Amino acid sequence: CASRHNRVSAYEQYF.

The chain links TRBV21-1 to TRBJ2-7; no DNA check was done on the table's D call, TRBD1. TRBV21-1 is termed a pseudogene. The CDR3 is 15 amino acids. This CDR3 is CASSPRQDRDPEQYF. DNA of the CDR3: TGTGCCAGCAGCCCCAGACAGGACAGGGATCCCGAGCAGTACTTC.

This clone was counted a single time. Other DNA sequences from this sample encode an identical CDR3 as well. The gene calls are TRBV7-9 and TRBJ2-7, with no clear D. This CDR3 spans 11 amino acids. The germline gives CDR1 SEHNR, CDR2 FQNEAQ (reference sequence). Trimming removed 3 bases from V and 4 bases from J, with 4 bases in between. In DNA form, the CDR3 reads TGTGCCAGCAGCTTCCAGTACGAGCAGTACTTC. This encodes CASSFQYEQYF.

The CDR3 sequence: CASSQYIRSQGAQKNHF. CDR3 nucleotide sequence: TGTGCCAGCAGCCAATATATTCGGTCACAGGGGGCACAAAAGAACCACTTT. This chain connects TRBV3-1 (or the pseudogene TRBV3-2) to TRBJ1-6, with TRBD1 matching over 9 bases. Looked up from germline, CDR1 is LGHDT and CDR2 is YNNKEL (reference sequence). V lost 2 bases, J lost 18 bases, and 20 bases stayed unmatched. The length of the CDR3 is 17 residues.

The chain has TRBV9 and TRBJ2-7; 10 bases fit TRBD2. The CDR3 consists of 15 residues. With V trimmed by 0 bases and J by 5 bases, 5 bases remained unmatched. CDR1 and CDR2 from the germline V gene are SGDLS and YYNGEE. The CDR3 sequence is CASSVAPGTSDEQYF. The CDR3 DNA is TGTGCCAGCAGCGTAGCACCCGGGACTAGCGACGAGCAGTACTTC. Full variable domain (remainder filled in from reference TRBV9 and TRBJ2-7): DSGVTQTPKHLITATGQRVTLRCSPRSGDLSVYWYQQSLDQGLQFLIQYYNGEERAKGNILERFSAQQFPDLHSELNLSSLELGDSALYFCASSVAPGTSDEQYFGPGTRLTVT.

J is TRBJ2-5 and V is TRBV24-1, with TRBD2 as a possible D gene (6 bases). The V gene lost 4 bases and the J gene lost 4 bases, with 9 bases spanning the gap. The V gene's germline CDR1 is KGHDR and CDR2 SFDVKD. The CDR3 sequence is 13 residues long. The CDR3 nucleotides are TGTGCCACCAGTGAAGGAGCGGGAGAGACCCAGTACTTC. It specifies CATSEGAGETQYF.

This chain joins TRBV6-6 and TRBJ1-5, with D perhaps matching TRBD1 (5 bases). The germline V and J ends were trimmed by 6 bases and 7 bases, with 16 bases remaining between them. From germline, CDR1 is MNHNY and CDR2 SVGAGI (reference sequence). CDR3 length equals 14 residues. The CDR3: CASRKPQGNQPQHF. CDR3 sequence (DNA): TGTGCCAGCAGAAAGCCTCAGGGTAACCAGCCCCAGCATTTT.

This clone was detected once. In DNA form, the CDR3 reads TGTGCCAGCAGTTTAAGCGGGAGGTTCAATGAGCAGTTCTTC. Encoded protein: CASSLSGRFNEQFF. J is TRBJ2-1 and V is TRBV27, with 9 bases identical to TRBD2. The J segment lost 6 bases and the V segment lost 2 bases, leaving 2 bases of the junction unmatched. Germline V gene lookup returns CDR1 MNHEY and CDR2 SMNVEV (reference sequence). This CDR3 region has 14 residues.

This chain uses TRBV10-1 with TRBJ2-1; 7 positions match TRBD2. The CDR3 runs 15 residues. Per germline, CDR1 WNHNN and CDR2 SYGVQD (reference sequence). V lost 1 base to trimming and J lost 7 bases; unmatched junction nucleotides: 7. The CDR3 DNA reads as TGCGCCAGCAGTGAGTGGTGGCGGGAGCTGAATGAGCAGTTCTTC. Translated, it gives CASSEWWRELNEQFF.